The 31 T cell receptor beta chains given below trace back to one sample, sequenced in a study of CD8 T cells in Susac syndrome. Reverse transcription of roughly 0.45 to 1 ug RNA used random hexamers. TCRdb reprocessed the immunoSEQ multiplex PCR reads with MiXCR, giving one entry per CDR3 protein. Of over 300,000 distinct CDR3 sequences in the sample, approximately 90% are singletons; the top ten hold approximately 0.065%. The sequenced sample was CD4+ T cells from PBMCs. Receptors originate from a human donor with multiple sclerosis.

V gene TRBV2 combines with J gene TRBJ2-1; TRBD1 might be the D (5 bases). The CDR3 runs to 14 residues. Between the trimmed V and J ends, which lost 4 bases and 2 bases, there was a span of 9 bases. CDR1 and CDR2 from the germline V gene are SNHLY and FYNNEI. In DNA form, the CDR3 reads TGTGCCAGCAGTGTAGGGGTCACCTACAATGAGCAGTTCTTC. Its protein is CASSVGVTYNEQFF.

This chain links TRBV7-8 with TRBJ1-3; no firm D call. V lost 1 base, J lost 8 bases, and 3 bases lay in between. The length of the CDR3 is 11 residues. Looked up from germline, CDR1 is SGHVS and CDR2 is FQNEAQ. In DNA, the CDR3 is TGTGCCAGCAGCTTAGACTACACCATATATTTT. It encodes CASSLDYTIYF.

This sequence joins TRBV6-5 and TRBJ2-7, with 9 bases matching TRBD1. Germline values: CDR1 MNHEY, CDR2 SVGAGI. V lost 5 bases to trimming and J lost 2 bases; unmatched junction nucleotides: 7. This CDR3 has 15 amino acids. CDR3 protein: CASSNRGRNAYEQYF. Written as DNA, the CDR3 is TGTGCCAGCAGTAACAGGGGGCGCAATGCCTACGAGCAGTACTTC.

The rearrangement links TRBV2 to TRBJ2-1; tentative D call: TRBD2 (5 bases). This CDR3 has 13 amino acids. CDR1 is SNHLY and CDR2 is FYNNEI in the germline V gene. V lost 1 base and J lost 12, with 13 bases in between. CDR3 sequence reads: CASSEDSPRVQFF. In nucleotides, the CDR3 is TGTGCCAGCAGTGAAGACAGCCCGAGGGTGCAGTTCTTC.

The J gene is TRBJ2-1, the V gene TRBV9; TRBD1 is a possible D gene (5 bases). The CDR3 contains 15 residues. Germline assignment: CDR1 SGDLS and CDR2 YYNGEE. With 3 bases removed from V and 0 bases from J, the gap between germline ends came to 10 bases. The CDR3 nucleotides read TGTGCCAGCAGCGGGGGCCACAGCTCCTACAATGAGCAGTTCTTC. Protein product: CASSGGHSSYNEQFF.

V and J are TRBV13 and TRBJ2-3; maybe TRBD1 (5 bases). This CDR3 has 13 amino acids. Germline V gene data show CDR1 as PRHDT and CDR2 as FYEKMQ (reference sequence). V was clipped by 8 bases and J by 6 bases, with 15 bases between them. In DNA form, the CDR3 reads TGTGCCAGCGGGGCTGTTGGATCGGATACGCAGTATTTT. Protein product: CASGAVGSDTQYF.

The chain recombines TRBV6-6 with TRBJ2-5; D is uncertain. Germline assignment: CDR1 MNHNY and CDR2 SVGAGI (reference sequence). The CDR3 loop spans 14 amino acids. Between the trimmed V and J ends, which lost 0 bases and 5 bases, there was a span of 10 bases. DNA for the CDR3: TGTGCCAGCAGTTACTCGTGGAGTGGGGAGACCCAGTACTTC. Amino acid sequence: CASSYSWSGETQYF.

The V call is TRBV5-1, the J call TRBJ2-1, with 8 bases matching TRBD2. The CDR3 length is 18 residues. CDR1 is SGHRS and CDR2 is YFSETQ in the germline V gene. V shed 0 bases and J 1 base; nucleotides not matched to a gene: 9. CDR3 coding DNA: TGCGCCAGCAGCTTGGCCGAGCCGGGACTAGTGTCCTACAATGAGCAGTTCTTC. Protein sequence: CASSLAEPGLVSYNEQFF. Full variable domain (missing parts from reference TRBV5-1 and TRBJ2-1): KAGVTQTPRYLIKTRGQQVTLSCSPISGHRSVSWYQQTPGQGLQFLFEYFSETQRNKGNFPGRFSGRQFSNSRSEMNVSTLELGDSALYLCASSLAEPGLVSYNEQFFGPGTRLTVL.

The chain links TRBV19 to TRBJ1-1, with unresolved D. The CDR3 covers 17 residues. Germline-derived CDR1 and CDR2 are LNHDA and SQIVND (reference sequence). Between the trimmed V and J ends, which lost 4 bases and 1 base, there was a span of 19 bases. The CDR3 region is CASSRRFETLENTEAFF. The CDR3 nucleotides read TGTGCCAGTAGTAGACGTTTTGAAACTCTGGAGAACACTGAAGCTTTCTTT.

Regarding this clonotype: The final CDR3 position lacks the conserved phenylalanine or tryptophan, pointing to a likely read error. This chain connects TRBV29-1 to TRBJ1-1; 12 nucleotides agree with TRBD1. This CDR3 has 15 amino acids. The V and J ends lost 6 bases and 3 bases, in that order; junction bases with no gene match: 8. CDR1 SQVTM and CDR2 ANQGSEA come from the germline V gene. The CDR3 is CSVGTGGGLDTEAFL. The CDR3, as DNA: TGCAGCGTGGGGACAGGGGGCGGGCTGGACACTGAAGCTTTCCTT.

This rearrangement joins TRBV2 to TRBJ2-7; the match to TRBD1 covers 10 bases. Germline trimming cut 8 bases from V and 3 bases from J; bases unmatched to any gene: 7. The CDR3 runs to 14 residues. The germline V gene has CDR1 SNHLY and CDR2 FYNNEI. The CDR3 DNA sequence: TGTGCCAGCCGCCGGGACAGGGGTAACTACGAGCAGTACTTC. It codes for CASRRDRGNYEQYF.

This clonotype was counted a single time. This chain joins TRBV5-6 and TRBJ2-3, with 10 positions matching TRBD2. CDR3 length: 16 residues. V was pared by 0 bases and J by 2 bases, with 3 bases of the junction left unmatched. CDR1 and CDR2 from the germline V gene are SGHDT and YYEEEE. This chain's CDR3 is CASSLGTSGYTDTQYF. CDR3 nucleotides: TGTGCCAGCAGCTTGGGGACTAGCGGTTACACAGATACGCAGTATTTT.

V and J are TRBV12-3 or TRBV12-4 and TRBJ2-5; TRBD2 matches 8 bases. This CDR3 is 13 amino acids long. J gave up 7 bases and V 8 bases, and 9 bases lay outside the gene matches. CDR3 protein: CASSQDRGGTQYF. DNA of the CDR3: TGTGCCAGCTCCCAAGACCGGGGGGGGACCCAGTACTTC.

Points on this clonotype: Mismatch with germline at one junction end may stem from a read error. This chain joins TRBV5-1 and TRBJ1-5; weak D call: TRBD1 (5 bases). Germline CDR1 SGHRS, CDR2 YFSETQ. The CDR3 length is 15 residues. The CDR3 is CASSLVGGSDQPQHF. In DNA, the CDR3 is TGCGCCAGCAGCTTGGTGGGGGGTAGCGATCAGCCCCAGCATTTT.

The CDR3 nucleotides read TGTGCCAGCAGCACCCGACTAGCTAGGACCCAGTACTTC. This codes for CASSTRLARTQYF. This chain links TRBV7-2 with TRBJ2-5, with 7 bases fitting TRBD2. V gave up 5 bases and J gave up 7 bases; unmatched junction bases: 7. The CDR3 covers 13 residues. Germline values: CDR1 SGHTA, CDR2 FQGNSA.

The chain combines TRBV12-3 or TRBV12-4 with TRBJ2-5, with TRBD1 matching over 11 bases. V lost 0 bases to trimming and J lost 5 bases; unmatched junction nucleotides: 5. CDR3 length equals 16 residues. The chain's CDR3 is CASSLAGTGGTETQYF. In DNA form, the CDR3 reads TGTGCCAGCAGTTTAGCCGGGACAGGGGGTACGGAGACCCAGTACTTC.

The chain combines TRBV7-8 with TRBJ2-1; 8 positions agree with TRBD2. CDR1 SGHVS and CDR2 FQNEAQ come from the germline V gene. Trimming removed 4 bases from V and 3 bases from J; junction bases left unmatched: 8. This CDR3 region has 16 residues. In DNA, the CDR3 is TGTGCCAGCAGCTCCACAAGCGGGAGTTTCTACAATGAGCAGTTCTTC. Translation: CASSSTSGSFYNEQFF.

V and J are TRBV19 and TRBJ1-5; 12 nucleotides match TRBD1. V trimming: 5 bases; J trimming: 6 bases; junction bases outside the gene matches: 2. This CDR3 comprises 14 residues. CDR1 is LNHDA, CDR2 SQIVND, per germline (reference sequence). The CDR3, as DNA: TGTGCCAGTAGTGGGACAGGGGGCAGTCAGCCCCAGCATTTT. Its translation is CASSGTGGSQPQHF.

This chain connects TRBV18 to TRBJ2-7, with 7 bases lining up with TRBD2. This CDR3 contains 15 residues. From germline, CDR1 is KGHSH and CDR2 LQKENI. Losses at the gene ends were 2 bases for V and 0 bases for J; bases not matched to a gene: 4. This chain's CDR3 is CASSPGGGYSYEQYF. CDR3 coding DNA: TGTGCCAGCTCACCAGGGGGGGGTTACTCCTACGAGCAGTACTTC. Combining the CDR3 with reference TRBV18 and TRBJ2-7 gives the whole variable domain NAGVMQNPRHLVRRRGQEARLRCSPMKGHSHVYWYRQLPEEGLKFMVYLQKENIIDESGMPKERFSAEFPKEGPSILRIQQVVRGDSAAYFCASSPGGGYSYEQYFGPGTRLTVT.

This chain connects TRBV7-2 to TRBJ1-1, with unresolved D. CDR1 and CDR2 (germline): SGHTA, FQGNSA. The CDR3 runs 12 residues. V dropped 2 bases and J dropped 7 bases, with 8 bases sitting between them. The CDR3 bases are TGTGCCAGCAGCTTATCCGGCCTTGAAGCTTTCTTT. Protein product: CASSLSGLEAFF.

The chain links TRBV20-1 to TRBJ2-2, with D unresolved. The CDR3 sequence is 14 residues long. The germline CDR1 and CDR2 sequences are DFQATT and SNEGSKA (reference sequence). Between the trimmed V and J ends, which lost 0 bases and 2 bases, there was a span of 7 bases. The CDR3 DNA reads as TGCAGTGCTAGAGAGATTAGCAACACCGGGGAGCTGTTTTTT. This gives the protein CSAREISNTGELFF.

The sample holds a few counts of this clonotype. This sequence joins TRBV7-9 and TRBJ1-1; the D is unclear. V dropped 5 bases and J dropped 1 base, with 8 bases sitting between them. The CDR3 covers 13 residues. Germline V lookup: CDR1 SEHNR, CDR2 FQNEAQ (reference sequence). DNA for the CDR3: TGTGCCAGCAGCCGGGGTCCGAACACTGAAGCTTTCTTT. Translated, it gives CASSRGPNTEAFF.

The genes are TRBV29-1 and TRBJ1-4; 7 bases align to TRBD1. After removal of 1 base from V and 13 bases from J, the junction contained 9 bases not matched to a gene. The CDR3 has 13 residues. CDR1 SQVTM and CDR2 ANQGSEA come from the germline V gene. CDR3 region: CSVEVSGGGRLFF. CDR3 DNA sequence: TGCAGCGTTGAAGTTTCAGGGGGAGGCAGACTGTTTTTT.

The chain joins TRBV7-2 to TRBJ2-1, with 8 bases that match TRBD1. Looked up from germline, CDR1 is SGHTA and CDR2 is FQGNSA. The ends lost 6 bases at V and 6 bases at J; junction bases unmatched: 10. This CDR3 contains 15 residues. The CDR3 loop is CASSTGGRVGNEQFF. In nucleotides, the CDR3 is TGTGCCAGCAGTACAGGGGGGAGAGTGGGCAATGAGCAGTTCTTC.

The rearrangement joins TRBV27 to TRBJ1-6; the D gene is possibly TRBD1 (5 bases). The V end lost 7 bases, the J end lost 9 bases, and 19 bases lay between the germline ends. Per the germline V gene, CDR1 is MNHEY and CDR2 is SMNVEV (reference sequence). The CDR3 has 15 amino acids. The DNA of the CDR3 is TGTGCCAGCACCAACTCTTTAGGCAGGGCTTCACCCCTCCACTTT. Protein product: CASTNSLGRASPLHF.

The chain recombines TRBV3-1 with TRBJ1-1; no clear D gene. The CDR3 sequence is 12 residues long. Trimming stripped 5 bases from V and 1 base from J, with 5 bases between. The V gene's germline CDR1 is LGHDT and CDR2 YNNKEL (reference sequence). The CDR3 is CASSWENTEAFF. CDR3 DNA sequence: TGTGCCAGCAGCTGGGAGAACACTGAAGCTTTCTTT.

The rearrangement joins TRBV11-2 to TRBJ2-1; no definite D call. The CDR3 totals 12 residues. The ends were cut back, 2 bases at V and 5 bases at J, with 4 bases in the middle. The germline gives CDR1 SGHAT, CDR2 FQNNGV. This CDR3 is CASSLTDNEQFF. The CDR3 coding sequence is TGTGCCAGCAGCTTAACTGACAATGAGCAGTTCTTC.

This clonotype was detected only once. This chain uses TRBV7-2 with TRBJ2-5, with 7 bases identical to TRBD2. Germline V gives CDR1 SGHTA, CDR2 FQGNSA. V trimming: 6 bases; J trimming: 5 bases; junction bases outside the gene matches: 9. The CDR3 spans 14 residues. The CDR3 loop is CASSPGGLMETQYF. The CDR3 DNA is TGTGCCAGCAGTCCTGGGGGACTAATGGAGACCCAGTACTTC.

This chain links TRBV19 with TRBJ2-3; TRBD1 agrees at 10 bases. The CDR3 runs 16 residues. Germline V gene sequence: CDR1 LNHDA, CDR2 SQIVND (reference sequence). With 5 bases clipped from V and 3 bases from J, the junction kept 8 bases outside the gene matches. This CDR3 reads CASSSGGQGSTDTQYF. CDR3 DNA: TGTGCCAGTAGTTCTGGGGGACAGGGGAGTACAGATACGCAGTATTTT.

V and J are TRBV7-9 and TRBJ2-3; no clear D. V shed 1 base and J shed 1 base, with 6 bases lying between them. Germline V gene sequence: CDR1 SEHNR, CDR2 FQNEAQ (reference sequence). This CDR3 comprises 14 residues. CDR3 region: CASSLVFGTDTQYF. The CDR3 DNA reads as TGTGCCAGCAGCTTAGTGTTCGGCACAGATACGCAGTATTTT.

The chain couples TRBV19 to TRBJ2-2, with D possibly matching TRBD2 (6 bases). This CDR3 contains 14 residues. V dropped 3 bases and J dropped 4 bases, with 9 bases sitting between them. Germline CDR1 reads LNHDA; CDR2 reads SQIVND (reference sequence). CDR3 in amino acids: CASSMTGGTGELFF. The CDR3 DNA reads TGTGCCAGTAGTATGACCGGGGGCACCGGGGAGCTGTTTTTT.